This TCR beta chain originates from a study of blood T cell repertoires in COVID-19. Study as a whole: Collection of acute and convalescent COVID-19 samples took place in the United States, Italy and Spain. The cDNA or gDNA used as material had been derived from T cells, B-cell-depleted T cells, or PBMCs.

The count of this clone is one. As handled by the study authors: Amplification of reference gene primers was used by the study to estimate nucleated cell counts. Some clones are missing from TCRdb's copy, which holds only in-frame ones; the method was immunoSEQ multiplex PCR. V and J calls and clone size are copied from that table; D and trimming were computed from the DNA. There are some 140,000 clones in the sample; about 79% occur only once, and 3% to 3.5% lies in the top ten. V was clipped by 5 bases and J by 3 bases; unmatched bases: 7. CDR3 size: 15 residues. Germline CDR1 is SNHLY and CDR2 is FYNNEI.

The chain joins TRBV2 to TRBJ1-5; TRBD1 matches at 7 bases. The origin of this receptor is a woman at least 80 years old with acute or convalescent COVID-19. Sample: peripheral blood. The CDR3 sequence: CASSFEGADNQPQHF. The CDR3 coding sequence is TGTGCCAGCAGTTTCGAGGGGGCCGACAATCAGCCCCAGCATTTT.